The next 9 T cell receptor beta chains were all read from a single sample in a study of blood T cell repertoires in COVID-19. Repertoires were generated with immunoSEQ multiplex PCR, while TCRdb's copy carries only in-frame clones and drops some. Found here are roughly 250,000 clones, around nine tenths of them singletons; the top ten hold about 0.8%. The sequenced material came from peripheral blood. Every receptor here comes from a man in his thirties or forties with acute or convalescent COVID-19.

This chain joins TRBV5-8 and TRBJ1-1; 7 positions agree with TRBD1. V lost 2 bases, J lost 3 bases, and 7 bases stayed unmatched. CDR1 is SGHTS and CDR2 is YDEGEE in the germline V gene. This CDR3 is 15 amino acids long. The CDR3 DNA sequence: TGTGCCAGCAGCTTAGGACAGGTGGGGGACACTGAAGCTTTCTTT. Translating it yields CASSLGQVGDTEAFF.

The V call is TRBV11-3, the J call TRBJ2-6; 7 nucleotides agree with TRBD2. This CDR3 has 17 amino acids. V trimming: 1 base; J trimming: 2 bases; junction bases outside the gene matches: 5. CDR1 SGHNT and CDR2 YENEEA come from the germline V gene. Here the CDR3 reads CASSLGSGVTGANVLTF. CDR3 DNA: TGTGCCAGCAGCTTAGGCAGCGGGGTCACTGGGGCCAACGTCCTGACTTTC.

This chain uses TRBV14 with TRBJ1-6; TRBD1 matches 9 bases. This CDR3 is built from 22 residues. Trimming at V came to 4 bases and at J to 9 bases, leaving 28 bases not matched to a gene. The germline gives CDR1 SGHDN, CDR2 FVKESK. The CDR3 here is CASSPSGTGKFFGLEEISPLHF. In nucleotides, the CDR3 is TGTGCCAGCAGCCCATCCGGGACAGGGAAATTTTTTGGTTTAGAAGAAATTTCACCCCTCCACTTT.

The V call is TRBV30, the J call TRBJ1-2; D remains unclear. The CDR3 has 14 amino acids. V dropped 5 bases and J dropped 5 bases, with 18 bases sitting between them. From germline, CDR1 is GTSNPN and CDR2 SVGIG (reference sequence). The CDR3 DNA reads as TGTGCCTGGCAGTCCAAAGATCGCTCTTATGGCTACACCTTC. It codes for CAWQSKDRSYGYTF.

The chain employs TRBV12-3 or TRBV12-4 and TRBJ2-7; TRBD2 matches at 9 bases. The CDR3 totals 13 residues. Trimming took 6 bases from V and 7 from J; bases not matched to a gene: 7. CDR3 DNA sequence: TGTGCCAGCAGGCAGGGACTAGCCTTTGAGCAGTACTTC. It specifies CASRQGLAFEQYF.

The chain is built from TRBV6-6 and TRBJ1-6; a weak D match, TRBD1 (5 bases). Germline V gives CDR1 MNHNY, CDR2 SVGAGI (reference sequence). Trimming removed 4 bases from V and 5 bases from J, with 12 bases in between. This CDR3 spans 15 amino acids. CDR3 sequence reads: CASSFAQVDNSPLHF. CDR3 bases: TGTGCCAGCAGTTTCGCACAGGTCGATAATTCACCCCTCCACTTT.

This clone appeared a few times. The genes are TRBV5-1 and TRBJ1-2; a possible D gene is TRBD1 (5 bases). The CDR3 consists of 15 residues. CDR1 SGHRS and CDR2 YFSETQ come from the germline V gene. Deletions cut 0 bases from V and 0 bases from J, with 9 bases between. Here the CDR3 reads CASSLGQSANYGYTF. In nucleotides, the CDR3 is TGCGCCAGCAGCTTGGGACAGTCAGCTAACTATGGCTACACCTTC.

The gene calls are TRBV15 and TRBJ2-3; D gene unclear. The germline V gene encodes CDR1 LNHNV and CDR2 YYDKDF (reference sequence). CDR3 length equals 13 residues. Trimming took 4 bases from V and 0 from J, leaving 5 bases between them. The CDR3 sequence: CATSTRSTDTQYF. CDR3 bases: TGTGCCACCAGCACGCGGAGCACAGATACGCAGTATTTT. Full variable domain (outside the CDR3, taken from reference TRBV15 and TRBJ2-3): DAMVIQNPRYQVTQFGKPVTLSCSQTLNHNVMYWYQQKSSQAPKLLFHYYDKDFNNEADTPDNFQSRRPNTSFCFLDIRSPGLGDTAMYLCATSTRSTDTQYFGPGTRLTVL.

This chain connects TRBV6-5 to TRBJ1-3; 8 nucleotides agree with TRBD1. CDR1 is MNHEY, CDR2 SVGAGI, per germline. Trimming removed 7 bases from V and 4 bases from J; junction bases left unmatched: 3. The CDR3 runs to 13 residues. CDR3 DNA: TGTGCCAGCACCTGGACAGGGGGAAACACCATATATTTT. Translation gives CASTWTGGNTIYF.